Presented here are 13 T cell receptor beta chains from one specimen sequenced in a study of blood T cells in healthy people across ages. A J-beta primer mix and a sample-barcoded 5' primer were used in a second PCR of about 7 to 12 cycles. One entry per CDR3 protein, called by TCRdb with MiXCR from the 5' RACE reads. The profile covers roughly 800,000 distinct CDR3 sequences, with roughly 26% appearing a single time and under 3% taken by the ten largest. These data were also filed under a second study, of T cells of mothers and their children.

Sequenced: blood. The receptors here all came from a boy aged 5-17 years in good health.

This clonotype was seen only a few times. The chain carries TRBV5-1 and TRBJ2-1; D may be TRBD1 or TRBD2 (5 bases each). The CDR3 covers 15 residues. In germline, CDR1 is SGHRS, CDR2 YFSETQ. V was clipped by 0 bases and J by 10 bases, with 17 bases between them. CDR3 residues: CASSLDRRVWGEQFF. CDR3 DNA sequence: TGCGCCAGCAGCTTGGATCGCAGGGTTTGGGGGGAGCAGTTCTTC.

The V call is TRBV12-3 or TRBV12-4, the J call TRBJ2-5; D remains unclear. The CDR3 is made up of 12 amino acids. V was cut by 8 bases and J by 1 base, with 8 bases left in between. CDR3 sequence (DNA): TGTGCCAGCGGGCAGCCCCAAGAGACCCAGTACTTC. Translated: CASGQPQETQYF.

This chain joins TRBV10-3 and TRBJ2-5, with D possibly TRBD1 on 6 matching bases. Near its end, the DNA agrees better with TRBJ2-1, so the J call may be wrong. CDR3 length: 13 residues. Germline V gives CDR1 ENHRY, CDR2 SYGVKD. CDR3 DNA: TGTGCCATCAGAAAGGACAGTTACAATGAGCAGTTCTTC. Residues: CAIRKDSYNEQFF.

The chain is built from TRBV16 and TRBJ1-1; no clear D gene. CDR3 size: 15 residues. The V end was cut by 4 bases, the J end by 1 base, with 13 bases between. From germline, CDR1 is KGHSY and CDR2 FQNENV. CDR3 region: CASSRNKLGNTEAFF. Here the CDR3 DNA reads TGTGCCAGCAGCCGAAACAAACTCGGGAACACTGAAGCTTTCTTT.

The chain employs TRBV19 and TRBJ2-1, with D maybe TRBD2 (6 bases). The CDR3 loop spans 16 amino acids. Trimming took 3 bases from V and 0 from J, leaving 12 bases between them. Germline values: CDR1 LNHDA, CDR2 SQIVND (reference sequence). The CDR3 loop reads CASSIRERSSYNEQFF. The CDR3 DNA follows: TGTGCCAGTAGTATCCGGGAGCGCAGCTCCTACAATGAGCAGTTCTTC. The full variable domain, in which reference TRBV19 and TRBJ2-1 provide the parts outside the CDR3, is DGGITQSPKYLFRKEGQNVTLSCEQNLNHDAMYWYRQDPGQGLRLIYYSQIVNDFQKGDIAEGYSVSREKKESFPLTVTSAQKNPTAFYLCASSIRERSSYNEQFFGPGTRLTVL.

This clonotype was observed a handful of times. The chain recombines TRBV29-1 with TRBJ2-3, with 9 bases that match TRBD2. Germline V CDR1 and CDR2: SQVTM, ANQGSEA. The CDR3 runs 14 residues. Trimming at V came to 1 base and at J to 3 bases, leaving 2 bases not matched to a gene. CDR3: CSVEGSGGTDTQYF. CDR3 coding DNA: TGCAGCGTTGAAGGTAGCGGGGGAACAGATACGCAGTATTTT.

CDR3 sequence reads: CSATGAVSYEQYF. DNA of the CDR3: TGCAGTGCCACAGGGGCAGTCTCCTACGAGCAGTACTTC. The genes are TRBV20-1 and TRBJ2-7, with 7 nucleotides matching TRBD1. With 6 bases clipped from V and 0 bases from J, the junction kept 5 bases outside the gene matches. The germline gives CDR1 DFQATT, CDR2 SNEGSKA (reference sequence). CDR3 length: 13 amino acids.

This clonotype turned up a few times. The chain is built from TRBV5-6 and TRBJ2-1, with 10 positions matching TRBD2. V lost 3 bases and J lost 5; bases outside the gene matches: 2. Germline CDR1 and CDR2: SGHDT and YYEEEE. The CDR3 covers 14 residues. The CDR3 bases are TGTGCCAGCAGCTCCCTAGCGGGGGACAATGAGCAGTTCTTC. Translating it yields CASSSLAGDNEQFF.

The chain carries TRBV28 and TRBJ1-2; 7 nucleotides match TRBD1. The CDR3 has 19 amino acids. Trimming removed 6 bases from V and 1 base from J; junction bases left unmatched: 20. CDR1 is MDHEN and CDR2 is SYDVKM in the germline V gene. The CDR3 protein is CASSAPGRGGERLNYGYTF. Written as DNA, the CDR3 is TGTGCCAGCAGCGCCCCGGGTCGAGGGGGCGAAAGACTTAACTATGGCTACACCTTC.

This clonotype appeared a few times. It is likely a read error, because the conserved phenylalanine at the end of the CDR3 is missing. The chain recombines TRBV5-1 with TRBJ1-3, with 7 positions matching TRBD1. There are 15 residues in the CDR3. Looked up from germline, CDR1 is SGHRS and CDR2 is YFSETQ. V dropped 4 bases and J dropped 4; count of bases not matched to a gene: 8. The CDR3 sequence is CASSLTTGYGNTIYC. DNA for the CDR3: TGCGCCAGCAGCCTCACGACAGGGTACGGAAACACCATATATTGT.

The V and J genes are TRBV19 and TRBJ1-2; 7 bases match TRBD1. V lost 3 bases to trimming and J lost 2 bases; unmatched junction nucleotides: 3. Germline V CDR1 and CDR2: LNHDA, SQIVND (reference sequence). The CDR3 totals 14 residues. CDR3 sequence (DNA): TGTGCCAGTAGTATGGGACAGTACAACTATGGCTACACCTTC. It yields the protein CASSMGQYNYGYTF.

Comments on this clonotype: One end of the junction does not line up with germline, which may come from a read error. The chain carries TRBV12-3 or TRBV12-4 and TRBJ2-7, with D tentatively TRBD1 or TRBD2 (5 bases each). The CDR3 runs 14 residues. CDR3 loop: CASSPWDGLGERYF. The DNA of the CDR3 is TGTGCCAGCAGTCCCTGGGACGGCCTGGGAGAGCGGTACTTC.

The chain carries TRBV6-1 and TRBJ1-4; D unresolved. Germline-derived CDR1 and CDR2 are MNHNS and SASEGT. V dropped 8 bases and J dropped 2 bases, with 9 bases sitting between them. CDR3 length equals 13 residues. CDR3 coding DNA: TGTGCCAGCGGAAGCCTGACTAATGAAAAACTGTTTTTT. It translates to CASGSLTNEKLFF.